The source of this T cell receptor beta chain is a study of CD8 T cells in acute hepatitis C reinfection. The CDR3 has 14 amino acids. Germline V lookup: CDR1 MNHEY, CDR2 SMNVEV (reference sequence). V shed 5 bases and J shed 0 bases, with 11 bases lying between them. Time point denoted: naive CD8 control sorted from an acute-time-point sample. Study-wide findings and caveats: Only TCRbeta was bulk sequenced, so alphabeta pairing is unknown. All groups preferentially used TRBV04 and TRBV06, which was not due to overrepresentation in the naive pool.

With regard to this clone: Its antigen is as yet unknown.

TCRdb's copy holds only in-frame clones and misses some; the assay was immunoSEQ multiplex PCR. The table has 30,000 to 40,000 clones, around nine tenths seen once. The receptor was isolated from a man aged 30 to 45 with chronic hepatitis C. The chain carries TRBV27 and TRBJ2-7; D might be TRBD1 or TRBD2, each matching 7 bases. The sequencing input was naive CD8+ T cells from PBMCs. CDR3 sequence (DNA): TGTGCCAGCAGTGGGAGGGACAGCTCCTACGAGCAGTACTTC. It specifies CASSGRDSSYEQYF.